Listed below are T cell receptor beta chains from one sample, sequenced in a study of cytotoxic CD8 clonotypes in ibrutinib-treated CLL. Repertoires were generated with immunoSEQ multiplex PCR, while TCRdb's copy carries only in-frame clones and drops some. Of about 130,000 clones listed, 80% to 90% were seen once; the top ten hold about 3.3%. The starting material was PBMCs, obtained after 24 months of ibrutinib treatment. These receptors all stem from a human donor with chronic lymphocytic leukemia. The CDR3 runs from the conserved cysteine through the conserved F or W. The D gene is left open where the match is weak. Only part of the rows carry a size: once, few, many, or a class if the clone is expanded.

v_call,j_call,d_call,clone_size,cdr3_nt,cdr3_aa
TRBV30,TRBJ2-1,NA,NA,TGTGCCTGGAGGTGGACGGACGCGTACAATGAGCAGTTCTTC,CAWRWTDAYNEQFF
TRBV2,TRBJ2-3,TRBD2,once,TGTGCCAGCAGCCTAGACGGGGGGACTAGCACAGATACGCAGTATTTT,CASSLDGGTSTDTQYF
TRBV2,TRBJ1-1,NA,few,TGTGCCAGCAGTGAACTGATGAACACTGAAGCTTTCTTT,CASSELMNTEAFF
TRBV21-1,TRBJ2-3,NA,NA,TGTGCCAGCAGCAAATGGGGGACACAGATTCGCACAGATACGCAGTATTTT,CASSKWGTQIRTDTQYF
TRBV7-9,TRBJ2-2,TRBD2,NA,TGTGCCAGCAGCTACGCTTCTAGCGGGGGGCATACCGGGGAGCTGTTTTTT,CASSYASSGGHTGELFF
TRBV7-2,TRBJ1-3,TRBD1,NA,TGTGCCAGCAGCTTGGCCGGGACAGAATCTTCTGGGTCTGGAAACACCATATATTTT,CASSLAGTESSGSGNTIYF
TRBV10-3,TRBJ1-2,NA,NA,TGTGCCATCAGTGAGTCGGGGGGCTCTTATGGCTACACCTTC,CAISESGGSYGYTF
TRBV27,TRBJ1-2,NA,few,TGTGCCAGCAGCCGATTCGGCGTGGAGCTCTTC,CASSRFGVELF
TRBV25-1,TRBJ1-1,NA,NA,TGTGCCAGCAGTGAATATCGGGTAGGATCCAGAATGAACACTGAAGCTTTCTTT,CASSEYRVGSRMNTEAFF
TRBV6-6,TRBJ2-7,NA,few,TGTGCCAGCATTGGAGGGGACCCCTCCGAGCAGTACTTC,CASIGGDPSEQYF
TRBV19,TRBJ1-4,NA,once,TGTGCCAGTACCGGGGCCCCGGGACGGCATATTGAAAAACTGTTTTTT,CASTGAPGRHIEKLFF
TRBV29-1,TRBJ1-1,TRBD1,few,TGCAGCTCAGCCGTAGGGACAGGGAAGACTGAAGCTTTCTTT,CSSAVGTGKTEAFF
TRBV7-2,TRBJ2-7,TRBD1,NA,TGTGCCAGCAGCCTCCTCCGGGACAGATTCTTC,CASSLLRDRFF
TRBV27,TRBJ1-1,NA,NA,TGTGCCAGCAGTGGACAGTCAAGGAACACTGAAGCTTTCTTT,CASSGQSRNTEAFF
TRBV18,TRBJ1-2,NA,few,TGTGCCAGCTCACCTACTGGTCGCTATGGCTACACCTTC,CASSPTGRYGYTF
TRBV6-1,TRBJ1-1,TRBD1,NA,TGTGCCAGCAGTGAACAGGGGGCTTGGACTGAAGCTTTCTTT,CASSEQGAWTEAFF
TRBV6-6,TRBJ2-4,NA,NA,TGTGCCAGCAGTTTGGGCGGTTCCACAAGGGGGAACATTCAGTACTTC,CASSLGGSTRGNIQYF
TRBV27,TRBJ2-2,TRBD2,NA,TGTGCCAGCAGTTTCTCTAGCGGGCTGGCTTACACCGGGGAGCTGTTTTTT,CASSFSSGLAYTGELFF
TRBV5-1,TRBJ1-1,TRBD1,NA,TGCGCCAGCAGCTTGGCCGGGACAGGCGAAGCTTTCTTT,CASSLAGTGEAFF
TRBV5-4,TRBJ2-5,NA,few,TGTGCCAGCAGCTTAGGGCAGAGGGAGACCCAGTACTTC,CASSLGQRETQYF
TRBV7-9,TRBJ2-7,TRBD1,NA,TGTGCCAGCAGCTTAGCGAGGGGGCTCTACGAGCAGTACTTC,CASSLARGLYEQYF
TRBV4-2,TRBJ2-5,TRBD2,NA,TGTGCCAGCAGCCAAGATGGGGGGACTAGCCGGAAAACCCAGTACTTC,CASSQDGGTSRKTQYF
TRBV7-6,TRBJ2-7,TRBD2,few,TGTGCCAGCAGCTTAGGGGCGGGGGACCCCTGGGAGCAGTACTTC,CASSLGAGDPWEQYF
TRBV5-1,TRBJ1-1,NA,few,TGCGCCAGCAGCTTGGCCGTGACGGGCGAGAACACTGAAGCTTTCTTT,CASSLAVTGENTEAFF
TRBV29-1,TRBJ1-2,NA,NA,TGCAGCGTTGTAACGGGGGCAGAGGTTTTGCATGGCTACACCTTC,CSVVTGAEVLHGYTF
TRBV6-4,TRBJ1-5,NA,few,TGTGCCAGCTCCCCGGGCCACAGCAATCAGCCCCAGCATTTT,CASSPGHSNQPQHF
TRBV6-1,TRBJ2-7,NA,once,TGTGCCAGCAGCACGGACATAGACTACGAGCAGTACTTC,CASSTDIDYEQYF
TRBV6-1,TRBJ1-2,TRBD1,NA,TGTGCCAGTCCGGGACAGGGCTATGGCTACACCTTC,CASPGQGYGYTF
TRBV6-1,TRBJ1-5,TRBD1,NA,TGTGCCAGCAGCGTGGACAGGATTAGCAATCAGCCCCAGCATTTT,CASSVDRISNQPQHF
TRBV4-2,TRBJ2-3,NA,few,TGTGCCAGCAGCCAACAAGACACAGATACGCAGTATTTT,CASSQQDTDTQYF
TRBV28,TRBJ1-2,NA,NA,TGTGCCAGCAGTTTAGTTACCTATGGCTACACCTTC,CASSLVTYGYTF
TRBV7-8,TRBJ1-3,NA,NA,TGTGCCAGCAGCTTAGCTTCGGCAGCCAGCACCATATATTTT,CASSLASAASTIYF
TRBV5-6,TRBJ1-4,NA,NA,TGTGCCAGCAGCTTGCAGGGGTTAGATGAAAAACTGTTTTTT,CASSLQGLDEKLFF
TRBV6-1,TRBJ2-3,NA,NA,TGTGCCAGCACCAAGAAAGAGGCAGATACGCAGTATTTT,CASTKKEADTQYF
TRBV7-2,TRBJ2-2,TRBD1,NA,TGTGCCAGCAGCTTAGTCAGGGGGCGTCTTGACACCGGGGAGCTGTTTTTT,CASSLVRGRLDTGELFF
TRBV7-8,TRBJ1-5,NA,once,TGTGCCAGCAGCCCCCCGGACCAGTATAGCAATCAGCCCCAGCATTTT,CASSPPDQYSNQPQHF
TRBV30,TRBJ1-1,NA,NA,TGTGCCTGGAGTAGGCAGGGCACTGAAGCTTTCTTT,CAWSRQGTEAFF
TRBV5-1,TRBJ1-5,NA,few,TGCGCCAGCAGCTTGTCGGGGGATAAACGTCAGCCCCAGCATTTT,CASSLSGDKRQPQHF